One TCR beta chain is described in this entry. The antigen is not known. The CDR3 end lies 3 residues beyond the end of the read and is filled in from the germline J gene. Genomic DNA, averaging roughly 1,200 ng per sample, yielded TCR beta CDR3 via immunoSEQ. The repertoire was sequenced with immunoSEQ multiplex PCR; TCRdb's copy has only in-frame clones and lacks some. The data include roughly 49,000 clones; the top ten clones carry about 0.94%. The sample originates from a study of T cells in women clearing cervical HPV infection. Study context: Case blood drawn at lesion detection; control blood after infection cleared. Study-level findings and limits: Timing of associations relative to infection is unclear; T-cell subsets were not isolated. CIN3+ cases had significantly higher TCR richness than controls; evenness did not differ.

V lost 3 bases and J 1 base, leaving 7 bases between the germline ends. This CDR3 has 13 amino acids. Per germline, CDR1 KGHSH and CDR2 LQKENI. This sequence joins TRBV18 and TRBJ2-7; weak D call: TRBD1 (6 bases). Specimen: blood buffy coat. The sequence was collected from a woman between 18 and 69 years old with a cervical HPV16 infection that either progressed to CIN3+ or cleared (not recorded which). This CDR3 reads CASSPTGSYEQYF. CDR3 DNA (partial): TGTGCCAGCTCACCTACAGGGTCCTACGAG.